This T cell receptor (beta chain) was documented in a study of blood T cell repertoires in COVID-19. At the level of the study: T cells, B-cell-depleted T cells, or PBMCs supplied cDNA or gDNA.

The ends were cut back, 2 bases at V and 0 bases at J, with 6 bases in the middle. The CDR3 consists of 14 residues. Germline lookup yields CDR1 SGHTA and CDR2 FQGNSA. Sequencing used immunoSEQ multiplex PCR; TCRdb keeps in-frame clones, though not all of them. The table includes approximately 280,000 clones, roughly 90% detected once. V and J are TRBV7-2 and TRBJ2-3; no clear D. The sequencing sample was made of PBMCs or T cells enriched from blood (not recorded which). This TCR derives from a woman between 18 and 30 years old with acute COVID-19. In nucleotides, the CDR3 is TGTGCCAGCAGCTTAAGCGTAAGCACAGATACGCAGTATTTT. It translates to CASSLSVSTDTQYF.